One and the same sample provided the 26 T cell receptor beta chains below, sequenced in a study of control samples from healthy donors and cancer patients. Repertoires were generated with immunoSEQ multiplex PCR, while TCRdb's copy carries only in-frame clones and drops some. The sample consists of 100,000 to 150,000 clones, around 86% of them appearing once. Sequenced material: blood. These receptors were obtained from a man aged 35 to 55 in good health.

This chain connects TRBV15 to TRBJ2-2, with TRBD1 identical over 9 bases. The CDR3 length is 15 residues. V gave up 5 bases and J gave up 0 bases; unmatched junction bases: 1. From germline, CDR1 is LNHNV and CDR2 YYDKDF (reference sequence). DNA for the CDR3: TGTGCCACCAGCGGGGACAGGGCGAACACCGGGGAGCTGTTTTTT. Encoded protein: CATSGDRANTGELFF.

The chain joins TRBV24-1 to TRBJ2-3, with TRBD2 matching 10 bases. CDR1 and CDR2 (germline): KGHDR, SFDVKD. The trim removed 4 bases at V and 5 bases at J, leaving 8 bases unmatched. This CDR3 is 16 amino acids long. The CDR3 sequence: CATSDPSGGPQDTQYF. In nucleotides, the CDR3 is TGTGCCACCAGTGACCCTAGCGGGGGCCCCCAAGATACGCAGTATTTT.

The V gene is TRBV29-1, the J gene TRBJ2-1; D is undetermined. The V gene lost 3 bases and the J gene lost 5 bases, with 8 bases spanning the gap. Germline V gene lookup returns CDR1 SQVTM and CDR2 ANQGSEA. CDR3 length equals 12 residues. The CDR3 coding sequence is TGCAGCGTTGATCGTAGCAACAATGAGCAGTTCTTC. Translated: CSVDRSNNEQFF.

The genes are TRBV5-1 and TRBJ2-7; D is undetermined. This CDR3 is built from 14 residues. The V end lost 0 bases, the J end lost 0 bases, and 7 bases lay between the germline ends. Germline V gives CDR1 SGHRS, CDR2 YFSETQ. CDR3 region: CASSLASSSYEQYF. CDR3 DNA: TGCGCCAGCAGCTTGGCTTCTAGCTCCTACGAGCAGTACTTC.

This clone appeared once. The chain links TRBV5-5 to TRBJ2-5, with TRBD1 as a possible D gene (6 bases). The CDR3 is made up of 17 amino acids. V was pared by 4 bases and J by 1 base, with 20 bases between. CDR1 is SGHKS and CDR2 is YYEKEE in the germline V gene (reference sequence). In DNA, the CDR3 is TGTGCCAGCAGCGTCGGAAGCCTCAGACAGGCCCAAGAGACCCAGTACTTC. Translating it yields CASSVGSLRQAQETQYF.

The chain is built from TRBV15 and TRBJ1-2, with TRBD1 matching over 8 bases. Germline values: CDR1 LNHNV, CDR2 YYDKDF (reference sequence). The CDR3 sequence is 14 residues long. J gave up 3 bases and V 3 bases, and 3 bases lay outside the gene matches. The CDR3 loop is CATSSHRGDYGYTF. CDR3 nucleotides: TGTGCCACCAGCAGCCACAGGGGGGACTATGGCTACACCTTC.

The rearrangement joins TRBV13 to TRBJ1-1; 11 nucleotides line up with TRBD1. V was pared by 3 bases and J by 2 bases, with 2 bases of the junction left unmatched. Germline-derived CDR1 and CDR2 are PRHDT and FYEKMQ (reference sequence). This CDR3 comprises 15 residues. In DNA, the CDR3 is TGTGCCAGCAGCTTCGGGACAGGGGGTAACACTGAAGCTTTCTTT. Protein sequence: CASSFGTGGNTEAFF.

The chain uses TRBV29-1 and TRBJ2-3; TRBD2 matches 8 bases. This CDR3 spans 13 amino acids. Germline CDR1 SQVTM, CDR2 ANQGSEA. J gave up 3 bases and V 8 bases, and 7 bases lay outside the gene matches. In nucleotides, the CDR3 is TGCAGCCCCCCTCGGGGGGGGACAGATACGCAGTATTTT. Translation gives CSPPRGGTDTQYF.

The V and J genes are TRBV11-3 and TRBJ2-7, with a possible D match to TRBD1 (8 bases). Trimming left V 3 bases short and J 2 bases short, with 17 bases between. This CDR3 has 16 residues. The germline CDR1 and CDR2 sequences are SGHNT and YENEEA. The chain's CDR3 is CASSFSSGTGPYEQYF. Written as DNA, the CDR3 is TGTGCCAGCAGCTTCAGCAGCGGGACAGGACCCTACGAGCAGTACTTC. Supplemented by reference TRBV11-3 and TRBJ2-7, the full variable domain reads EAGVVQSPRYKIIEKKQPVAFWCNPISGHNTLYWYLQNLGQGPELLIRYENEEAVDDSQLPKDRFSAERLKGVDSTLKIQPAELGDSAVYLCASSFSSGTGPYEQYFGPGTRLTVT.

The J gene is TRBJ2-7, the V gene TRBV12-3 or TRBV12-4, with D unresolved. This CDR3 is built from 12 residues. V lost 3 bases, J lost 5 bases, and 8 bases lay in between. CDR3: CASSFAFNEQYF. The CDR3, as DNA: TGTGCCAGCAGTTTTGCGTTCAACGAGCAGTACTTC.

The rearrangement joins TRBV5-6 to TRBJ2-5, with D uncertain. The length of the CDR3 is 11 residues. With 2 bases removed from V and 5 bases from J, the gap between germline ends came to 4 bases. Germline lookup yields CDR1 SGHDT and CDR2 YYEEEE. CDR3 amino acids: CASSFRETQYF. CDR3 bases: TGTGCCAGCAGCTTTCGTGAGACCCAGTACTTC.

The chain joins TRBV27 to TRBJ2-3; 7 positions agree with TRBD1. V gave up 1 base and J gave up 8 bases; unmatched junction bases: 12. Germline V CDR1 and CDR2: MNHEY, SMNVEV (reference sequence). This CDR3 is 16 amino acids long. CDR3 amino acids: CASSLLGTAAQSTQYF. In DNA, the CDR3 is TGTGCCAGCAGTTTATTGGGGACAGCTGCACAGAGTACGCAGTATTTT.

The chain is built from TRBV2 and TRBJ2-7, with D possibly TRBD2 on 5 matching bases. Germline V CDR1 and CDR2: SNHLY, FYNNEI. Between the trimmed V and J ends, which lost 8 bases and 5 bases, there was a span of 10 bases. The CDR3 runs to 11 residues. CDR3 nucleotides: TGTGCCAGCTCAATCGGGGACGAGCAGTACTTC. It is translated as CASSIGDEQYF.

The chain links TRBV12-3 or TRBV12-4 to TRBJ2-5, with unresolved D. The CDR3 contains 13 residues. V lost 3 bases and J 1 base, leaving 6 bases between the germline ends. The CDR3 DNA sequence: TGTGCCAGCAGTTTTGGAGTCCAAGAGACCCAGTACTTC. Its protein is CASSFGVQETQYF.

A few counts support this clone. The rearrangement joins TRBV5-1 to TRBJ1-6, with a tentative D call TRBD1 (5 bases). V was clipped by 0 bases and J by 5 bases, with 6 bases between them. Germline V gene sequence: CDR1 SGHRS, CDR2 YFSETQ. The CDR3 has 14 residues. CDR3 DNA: TGCGCCAGCAGCTTGGGCAGGGATAATTCACCCCTCCACTTT. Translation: CASSLGRDNSPLHF.

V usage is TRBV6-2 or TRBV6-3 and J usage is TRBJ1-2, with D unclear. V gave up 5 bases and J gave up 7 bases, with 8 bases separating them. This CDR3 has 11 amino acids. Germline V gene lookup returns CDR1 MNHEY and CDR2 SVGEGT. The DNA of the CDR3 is TGTGCCAGCAGTACCTGGGGTGGCTACACCTTC. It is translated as CASSTWGGYTF.

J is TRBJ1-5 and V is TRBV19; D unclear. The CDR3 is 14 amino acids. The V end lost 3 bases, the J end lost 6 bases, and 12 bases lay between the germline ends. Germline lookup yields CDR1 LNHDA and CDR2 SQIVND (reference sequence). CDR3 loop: CASSIIGETQPQHF. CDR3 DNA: TGTGCCAGTAGTATTATTGGGGAGACTCAGCCCCAGCATTTT.

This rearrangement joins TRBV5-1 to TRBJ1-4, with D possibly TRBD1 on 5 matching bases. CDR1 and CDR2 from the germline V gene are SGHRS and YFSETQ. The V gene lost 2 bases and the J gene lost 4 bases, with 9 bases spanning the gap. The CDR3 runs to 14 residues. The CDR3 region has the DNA TGCGCCAGCAGCTTTTCCAGGGATAATGAAAAACTGTTTTTT. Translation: CASSFSRDNEKLFF.

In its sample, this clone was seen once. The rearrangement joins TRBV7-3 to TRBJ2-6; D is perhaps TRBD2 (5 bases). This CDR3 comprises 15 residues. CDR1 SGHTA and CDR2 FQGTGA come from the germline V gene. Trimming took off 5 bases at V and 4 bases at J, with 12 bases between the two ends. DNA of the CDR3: TGTGCCAGCAGCAAAGGAGGATCCGGGGCCAACGTCCTGACTTTC. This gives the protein CASSKGGSGANVLTF.

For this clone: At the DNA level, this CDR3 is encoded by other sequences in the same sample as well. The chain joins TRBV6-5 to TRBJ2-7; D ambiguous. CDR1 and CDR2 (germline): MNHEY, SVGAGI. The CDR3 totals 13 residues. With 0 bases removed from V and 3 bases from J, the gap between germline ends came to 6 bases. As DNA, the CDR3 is TGTGCCAGCAGTTACTCGAAAAACTACGAGCAGTACTTC. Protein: CASSYSKNYEQYF.

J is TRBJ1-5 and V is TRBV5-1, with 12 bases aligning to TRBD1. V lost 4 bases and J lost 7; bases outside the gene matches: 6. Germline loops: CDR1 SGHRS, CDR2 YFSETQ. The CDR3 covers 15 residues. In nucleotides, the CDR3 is TGCGCCAGCAGCGTAGGGACAGGGGGCGGCCAGCCCCAGCATTTT. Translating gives CASSVGTGGGQPQHF.

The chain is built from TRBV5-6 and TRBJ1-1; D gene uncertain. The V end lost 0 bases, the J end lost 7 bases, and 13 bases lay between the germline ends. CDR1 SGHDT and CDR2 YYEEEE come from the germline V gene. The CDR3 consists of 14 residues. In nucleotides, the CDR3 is TGTGCCAGCAGCTTGGCGGTTCGGGGTGTTGAAGCTTTCTTT. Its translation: CASSLAVRGVEAFF.

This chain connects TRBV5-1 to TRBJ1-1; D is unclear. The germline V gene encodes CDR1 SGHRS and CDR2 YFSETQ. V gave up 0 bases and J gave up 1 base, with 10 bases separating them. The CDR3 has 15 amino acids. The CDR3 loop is CASSLDVGKNTEAFF. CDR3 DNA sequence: TGCGCCAGCAGCTTGGACGTAGGTAAGAACACTGAAGCTTTCTTT.

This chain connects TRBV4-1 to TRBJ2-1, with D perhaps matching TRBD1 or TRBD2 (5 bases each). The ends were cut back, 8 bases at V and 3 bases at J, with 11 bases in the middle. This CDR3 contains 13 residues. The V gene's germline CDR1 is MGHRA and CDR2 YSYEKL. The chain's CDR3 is CASLRGRYNEQFF. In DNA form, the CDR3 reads TGCGCCAGCCTGAGGGGTCGCTACAATGAGCAGTTCTTC.

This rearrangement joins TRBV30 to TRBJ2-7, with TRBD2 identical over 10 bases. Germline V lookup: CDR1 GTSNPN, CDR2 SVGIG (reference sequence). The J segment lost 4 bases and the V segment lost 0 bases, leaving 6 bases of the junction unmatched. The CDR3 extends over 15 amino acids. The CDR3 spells CAWSVQRGGFYEQYF. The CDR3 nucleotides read TGTGCCTGGAGTGTACAGCGGGGGGGCTTTTACGAGCAGTACTTC.

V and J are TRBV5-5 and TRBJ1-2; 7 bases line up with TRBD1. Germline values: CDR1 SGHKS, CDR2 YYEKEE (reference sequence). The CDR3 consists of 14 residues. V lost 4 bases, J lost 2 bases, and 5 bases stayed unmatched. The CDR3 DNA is TGTGCCAGCAGCATCGAACAGGGGAACTATGGCTACACCTTC. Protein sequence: CASSIEQGNYGYTF.